The source of this T cell receptor beta chain is a study of identical twins. Study-wide results and caveats: Abundant beta clonotypes from cord blood had fewer insertions, unlike memory repertoires, which showed none. Because invariant MAIT and iNKT cells could be present, zero-insertion analyses could be partly confounded.

Carrying unique molecular identifiers, the cDNA also gained a universal primer site through template switching. MiXCR was run by TCRdb on the 5' RACE reads, yielding one entry per CDR3 protein. The sample has some 900,000 distinct CDR3 sequences, about 12% seen once. This clonotype showed up many times. Its cognate antigen is unknown. The V and J ends lost 7 bases and 0 bases, in that order; junction bases with no gene match: 5. Per the germline V gene, CDR1 is ENHRY and CDR2 is SYGVKD. The length of the CDR3 is 14 residues. The same specimen was also included in a second study, on yellow fever vaccine responses in identical twins.

The J gene is TRBJ1-2, the V gene TRBV10-3; 7 positions match TRBD1. The sequenced sample was PBMCs. This sequence originates from a woman under 30 in good health. The CDR3 reads CAIKGTATNYGYTF. DNA of the CDR3: TGTGCCATCAAAGGGACAGCAACTAACTATGGCTACACCTTC.